This T cell receptor beta chain was profiled in a study of blood T cell repertoires in COVID-19. The overall study: The United States, Italy and Spain supplied acute and convalescent COVID-19 samples.

The V end was cut by 9 bases, the J end by 0 bases, with 12 bases between. CDR3 length: 14 residues. Germline V gives CDR1 SNHLY, CDR2 FYNNEI. Methods used by the authors: The authors estimated nucleated cell counts from reference gene primer amplification. Profiling relied on immunoSEQ multiplex PCR, and the TCRdb table lists in-frame clones only, not all of them. V, J and clone size are taken as reported in that table, and D and trimming were inferred from the DNA itself. The table shows about 330,000 clones, with 83% occurring only once. Sequencing input: peripheral blood. The chain is built from TRBV2 and TRBJ1-3, with D perhaps TRBD1 (5 bases). The sequence came from a woman in her forties or fifties with acute or convalescent COVID-19. This CDR3 is CASTDRNSGNTIYF. CDR3 bases: TGTGCCAGTACAGACAGAAACTCTGGAAACACCATATATTTT.